This TCR beta chain was identified in a study of CD8+CD57+ T cells in acquired aplastic anemia. Study in general: Sorted CD4+ and CD8+ cells yielded roughly 3 ug of DNA on average.

For CDR3 and TCR beta VDJ profiling, genomic DNA was the template used. TCRdb fed the reads into MiXCR, producing one record per CDR3 protein. The table shows over 250,000 distinct CDR3 sequences, with 56% occurring only once. Patients sequenced had flow cytometry evidence of CD8+CD57+ cell expansion. This TCR was recovered from a human donor with aplastic anemia. What was sequenced was sorted CD4+, CD8+, or CD8+CD57+ T cells (not recorded which) from PBMCs.

Here the CDR3 reads CASSPAGRGVPQHF. CDR3 in DNA: TGTGCCAGTAGTCCAGCCGGTCGAGGGGTGCCCCAGCATTTT. V and J are TRBV19 and TRBJ1-5; maybe TRBD1 (5 bases). Trimming pared 5 bases from V and 9 bases from J, leaving 17 bases between. In germline, CDR1 is LNHDA, CDR2 SQIVND (reference sequence). The CDR3 spans 14 residues. Variable domain in full (rest from reference TRBV19 and TRBJ1-5): DGGITQSPKYLFRKEGQNVTLSCEQNLNHDAMYWYRQDPGQGLRLIYYSQIVNDFQKGDIAEGYSVSREKKESFPLTVTSAQKNPTAFYLCASSPAGRGVPQHFGDGTRLSIL.